One sample yielded the 14 T cell receptor beta chains listed below, sequenced in a study of T cells in women clearing cervical HPV infection. The protocol was immunoSEQ multiplex PCR, while the TCRdb copy is restricted to in-frame clones and leaves out a portion. The listing contains approximately 37,000 clones. Specimen: blood buffy coat. The receptors come from a woman aged 18 to 75 with a cervical HPV16 infection that either progressed to CIN3+ or cleared (not recorded which).

Points on this clone: The read is 3 residues too short to cover the CDR3 end, so that end is filled in from the germline J gene. V and J are TRBV7-8 and TRBJ2-1; TRBD1 matches at 8 bases. V trimming: 4 bases; J trimming: 4 bases; junction bases outside the gene matches: 15. CDR1 and CDR2 from the germline V gene are SGHVS and FQNEAQ. This CDR3 has 18 amino acids. CDR3 DNA, as far as it was read: TGTGCCAGCAGCTCAGGTGGGCAGGGGGCCCTGGAGTACAATGAG. It translates to CASSSGGQGALEYNE. The full CDR3 reads CASSSGGQGALEYNEQFF.

Of note for this clone: The read falls 3 residues short of the CDR3 end, and the missing part is taken from the germline J gene. This rearrangement joins TRBV20-1 to TRBJ2-3; 10 nucleotides align to TRBD2. V shed 0 bases, J shed 0 bases, and the junction held 12 bases outside the gene matches. The CDR3 spans 19 residues. Per the germline V gene, CDR1 is DFQATT and CDR2 is SNEGSKA (reference sequence). The CDR3 loop reads CSARDPLAGALSSTDTQYF. CDR3 bases read: TGCAGTGCTAGAGATCCTCTAGCGGGAGCGTTATCTAGCACAGATACG.

As to this clone: The sequence runs out 3 residues before the end of the CDR3; the remainder is reconstructed from the germline J gene. The rearrangement links TRBV5-4 to TRBJ1-4, with D maybe TRBD1 (5 bases). Germline V CDR1 and CDR2: SGHNT, YYREEE (reference sequence). This CDR3 spans 14 amino acids. CDR3 protein: CASSLKGMNSPLFF. CDR3 DNA, as far as it was read: TGTGCCAGCAGCTTGAAGGGGATGAATTCACCA. Full variable domain (missing parts from reference TRBV5-4 and TRBJ1-4): ETGVTQSPTHLIKTRGQQVTLRCSSQSGHNTVSWYQQALGQGPQFIFQYYREEENGRGNFPPRFSGLQFPNYSSELNVNALELDDSALYLCASSLKGMNSPLFFGSGTQLSVL.

Regarding this clone: The CDR3 extends 3 residues past the end of the read, so its final part is completed from the germline J gene. This chain connects TRBV20-1 to TRBJ1-6, with TRBD1 as a possible D gene (6 bases). Looked up from germline, CDR1 is DFQATT and CDR2 is SNEGSKA (reference sequence). V lost 5 bases and J lost 6, with 14 bases in between. This CDR3 has 14 residues. Partial CDR3 DNA: TGCAGTGCTTCCTTGGACAGTCTTAATTCACCC. Protein: CSASLDSLNSP. The whole CDR3 protein is CSASLDSLNSPLHF.

As for this clone: Sequencing ends 3 residues short of the CDR3 end; the germline J gene provides the rest. The gene calls are TRBV5-6 and TRBJ2-2, with TRBD2 matching over 9 bases. Germline trimming cut 4 bases from V and 1 base from J; bases unmatched to any gene: 2. In germline, CDR1 is SGHDT, CDR2 YYEEEE. The CDR3 runs to 15 residues. CDR3 sequence: CASSMTSGNTGELFF. The DNA read from the CDR3 is TGTGCCAGCAGCATGACTAGCGGGAACACCGGGGAG.

As to this clone: The read ends 3 residues shy of where the CDR3 ends; the end is completed using the germline J gene. This sequence joins TRBV5-1 and TRBJ2-1; the match to TRBD2 covers 11 bases. Germline CDR1 reads SGHRS; CDR2 reads YFSETQ. The CDR3 consists of 16 residues. V lost 4 bases to trimming and J lost 9 bases; unmatched junction nucleotides: 12. The CDR3 sequence: CASSRGTSGPTSEQFF. Incomplete CDR3 DNA: TGCGCCAGCAGCCGGGGGACTAGCGGACCTACAAGTGAG.

This CDR3 reads CASSFQQASAYEQYF. The CDR3 bases that were read are TGTGCCAGCAGTTTTCAACAAGCTAGCGCCTACGAG. The V gene is TRBV12-3 or TRBV12-4, the J gene TRBJ2-7, with a possible D match to TRBD2 (6 bases). The read ends 3 residues shy of where the CDR3 ends; the end is completed using the germline J gene. The CDR3 consists of 15 residues. The V end lost 3 bases, the J end lost 2 bases, and 14 bases lay between the germline ends.

Worth noting for this clone: The CDR3 is cut off 3 residues early in the read; its end comes from the germline J gene. The chain joins TRBV7-8 to TRBJ2-3; 12 bases align to TRBD2. This CDR3 comprises 18 residues. Germline V CDR1 and CDR2: SGHVS, FQNEAQ. The V and J ends lost 0 bases and 1 base, in that order; junction bases with no gene match: 5. CDR3 DNA (partial): TGTGCCAGCAGCTTAGCGTCTAGCGGGGGGGCCGGCACAGATACG. It yields the protein CASSLASSGGAGTDT. The complete CDR3 protein is CASSLASSGGAGTDTQYF.

Remarks on this clone: The DNA ends 3 residues before the CDR3 does, and the rest of the CDR3 is filled in from the germline J gene. V and J are TRBV11-2 and TRBJ1-4; 11 nucleotides match TRBD1. The CDR3 consists of 15 residues. Germline loops: CDR1 SGHAT, CDR2 FQNNGV. Unmatched junction bases numbered 4, after V lost 3 bases and J lost 7 bases. CDR3 DNA (partial): TGTGCCAGCAGCTTTGGACAGGGGGCGGGTGAAAAA. This sequence encodes CASSFGQGAGEK. The CDR3 reads in full as CASSFGQGAGEKLFF.

Worth noting for this clone: The read gets to within 3 residues of the CDR3 end, and the germline J gene fills in the rest. This rearrangement joins TRBV30 to TRBJ2-7, with 8 bases that match TRBD2. V trimming: 4 bases; J trimming: 3 bases; junction bases outside the gene matches: 8. Germline loops: CDR1 GTSNPN, CDR2 SVGIG (reference sequence). The CDR3 extends over 14 amino acids. The sequenced CDR3 bases are TGTGCCTGGACCGGGGGGGCAGGGTTCTACGAG. Its protein product is CAWTGGAGFYE. The complete CDR3 reads CAWTGGAGFYEQYF.

Worth noting for this clone: The sequenced fragment ends 3 residues before the CDR3 boundary, so the rest is inferred from the germline J gene. This chain connects TRBV6-2 or TRBV6-3 to TRBJ2-1; 8 bases align to TRBD1. The CDR3 is made up of 13 amino acids. V dropped 7 bases and J dropped 2; count of bases not matched to a gene: 1. The V gene's germline CDR1 is MNHEY and CDR2 SVGEGT. The sequenced CDR3 bases are TGTGCCAGCAACAGGGGGGCCTACAATGAG. This codes for CASNRGAYNE. The CDR3 in full is CASNRGAYNEQFF.

On this clone itself: The read terminates 3 residues ahead of where the CDR3 ends, so the germline J gene completes it. The V call is TRBV5-6, the J call TRBJ2-2; D unresolved. Germline assignment: CDR1 SGHDT and CDR2 YYEEEE. The CDR3 runs 12 residues. Trimming pared 4 bases from V and 1 base from J, leaving 2 bases between. The sequenced CDR3 bases are TGTGCCAGCAGCCAGAACACCGGGGAG. Amino acids: CASSQNTGE. The whole CDR3 region reads CASSQNTGELFF.

Notes on this clone: The read terminates 3 residues before the CDR3 end, so the remaining end is supplied by the germline J gene. The chain couples TRBV7-2 to TRBJ2-7, with 10 bases identical to TRBD2. The CDR3 is 14 amino acids. V lost 5 bases, J lost 6 bases, and 7 bases stayed unmatched. CDR1 is SGHTA and CDR2 is FQGNSA in the germline V gene. The CDR3 loop reads CASSEGRLAGEQYF. CDR3 DNA (partial): TGTGCCAGCAGCGAGGGGAGACTAGCGGGCGAG.

On this clone itself: The read ends 3 residues shy of where the CDR3 ends; the end is completed using the germline J gene. The chain couples TRBV11-2 to TRBJ2-3, with 7 bases identical to TRBD2. Germline V gene data show CDR1 as SGHAT and CDR2 as FQNNGV. V was clipped by 4 bases and J by 5 bases; unmatched bases: 3. There are 13 residues in the CDR3. The CDR3 DNA, read in part, is TGTGCCAGCAGCTCCCCGGGGGGAGATACG. It translates to CASSSPGGDT. The whole CDR3 region reads CASSSPGGDTQYF.